These T cell receptor beta chains were read from a single sample in a study of shared clonotypes between healthy human individuals. Sequencing used immunoSEQ multiplex PCR; TCRdb keeps in-frame clones, though not all of them. The table includes some 2 million clones, 85% to 95% detected once. The sequenced sample was naive CD8+ T cells sorted from blood. Receptors were obtained from a man aged 18 to 29 in good health. The CDR3 runs from the conserved cysteine through the conserved F or W. D genes are given only for firm matches. Clone size is given for some rows only: seen once, a few or many times, or a class if the clone is expanded.

TGTGCCTCCCAGACAGGGTATTTTGGGACCCAGTACTTC | CASQTGYFGTQYF | TRBJ2-5 | - | TRBD1 | TRBV30
TGTGCCAGCAGTGACCTTACCGGGGAGCTGTTTTTT | CASSDLTGELFF | TRBJ2-2 | - | - | TRBV6-4
TGTGCCAGCAGCTTCGTGGAGAGTGGGTTGGAGACCCAGTACTTC | CASSFVESGLETQYF | TRBJ2-5 | - | - | TRBV7-9
TGTGCCAGCAGCTTGGAGGGCGGAGCTGGAGAGACCCAGTACTTC | CASSLEGGAGETQYF | TRBJ2-5 | - | - | TRBV5-4
TGTGCCAGCACCGCTTTCACTGGATACGAGCAGTACTTC | CASTAFTGYEQYF | TRBJ2-7 | once | - | TRBV28
TGTGCCAGCAGCTTTTCGGGGGGAGAGTCTTACGAGCAGTACTTC | CASSFSGGESYEQYF | TRBJ2-7 | - | TRBD2 | TRBV11-2
TGTGCCAGCAGCTTAGTGGGGAATGAAAAACTGTTTTTT | CASSLVGNEKLFF | TRBJ1-4 | - | - | TRBV11-2
TGTGCCAGCAGCCCGGGACGCAATCAGCCCCAGCATTTT | CASSPGRNQPQHF | TRBJ1-5 | once | - | TRBV6-5
TGTGCCAGCAGCTTGGATCTAGCGGGAGGAGTTGTGGAGCAGTACTTC | CASSLDLAGGVVEQYF | TRBJ2-7 | - | TRBD2 | TRBV5-4
TGTGCCAGCAGTGCCCCCCGGGCGGGAAGGTACGAGCAGTACTTC | CASSAPRAGRYEQYF | TRBJ2-7 | - | - | TRBV27
TGCGCCAGCAGCCAAAGTTTGAGAGGGAACGAGCAGTACTTC | CASSQSLRGNEQYF | TRBJ2-7 | once | - | TRBV4-1
TGTGCCAGCAGCGTCCATTCTCAGGGGGACTACGAGCAGTACTTC | CASSVHSQGDYEQYF | TRBJ2-7 | - | TRBD1 | TRBV9
TGTGCCAGCAGCCCAGGCATCTTAAGCGAGCAGTACTTC | CASSPGILSEQYF | TRBJ2-7 | - | - | TRBV9
TGTGCCAGCAGTTTCCCCTCGGACACCTACGAGCAGTACTTC | CASSFPSDTYEQYF | TRBJ2-7 | - | - | TRBV28
TGCGCCAGCAGCCCAACGGGACTGAACTACAATGAGCAGTTCTTC | CASSPTGLNYNEQFF | TRBJ2-1 | - | - | TRBV5-1
TGTGCCAGCAGCGTAGGGGAGGGAAGCACTGAAGCTTTCTTT | CASSVGEGSTEAFF | TRBJ1-1 | - | - | TRBV9
TGTGCCAGCAGTTTAAGCGGGGTAGCCAAAAACATTCAGTACTTC | CASSLSGVAKNIQYF | TRBJ2-4 | - | TRBD2 | TRBV27
TGTGCCAGCAGCTTATCAGGGAACGAGCAGTACTTC | CASSLSGNEQYF | TRBJ2-7 | - | - | TRBV7-9